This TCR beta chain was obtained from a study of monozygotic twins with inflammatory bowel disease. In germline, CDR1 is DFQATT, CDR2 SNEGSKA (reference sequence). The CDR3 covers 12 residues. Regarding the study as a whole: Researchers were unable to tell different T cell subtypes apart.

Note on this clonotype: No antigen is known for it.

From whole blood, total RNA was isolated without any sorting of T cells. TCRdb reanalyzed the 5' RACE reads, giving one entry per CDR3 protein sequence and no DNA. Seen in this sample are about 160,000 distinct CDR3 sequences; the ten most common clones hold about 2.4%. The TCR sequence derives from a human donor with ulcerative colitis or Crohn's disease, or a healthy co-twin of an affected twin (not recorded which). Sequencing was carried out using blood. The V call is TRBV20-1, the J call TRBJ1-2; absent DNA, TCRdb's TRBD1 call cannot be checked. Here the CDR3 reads CSASLSSHGYTF.